This T cell receptor beta chain was captured by sequencing in a study of beta chain features in type 1 diabetes. The wider study: Examined across all samples were about 110,000,000 sorted cells.

Every bit of the isolated RNA underwent reverse transcription, so sequencing read expressed TCRB transcripts. The repertoire was sequenced with immunoSEQ multiplex PCR; TCRdb's copy has only in-frame clones and lacks some. The top ten clones hold under 1.5% of a sample with 130,000 to 150,000 clones, over 9.5% of them seen once. In its sample, this clone was seen a few times. The receptor was isolated from a man aged 18 to 30 in good health. The specimen was naive CD4+ T cells from blood.

The CDR3 DNA sequence: TGTGCCAGCAGCGCGGGTTCTACGGGGTACGAGCAGTACTTC. Translating it yields CASSAGSTGYEQYF. The chain uses TRBV7-2 and TRBJ2-7; D may be TRBD2 (5 bases). Germline CDR1 is SGHTA and CDR2 is FQGNSA. Deletions cut 5 bases from V and 4 bases from J, with 15 bases between. This CDR3 spans 14 amino acids. The whole variable domain, filled in from reference TRBV7-2 and TRBJ2-7, reads GAGVSQSPSNKVTEKGKDVELRCDPISGHTALYWYRQSLGQGLEFLIYFQGNSAPDKSGLPSDRFSAERTGGSVSTLTIQRTQQEDSAVYLCASSAGSTGYEQYFGPGTRLTVT.